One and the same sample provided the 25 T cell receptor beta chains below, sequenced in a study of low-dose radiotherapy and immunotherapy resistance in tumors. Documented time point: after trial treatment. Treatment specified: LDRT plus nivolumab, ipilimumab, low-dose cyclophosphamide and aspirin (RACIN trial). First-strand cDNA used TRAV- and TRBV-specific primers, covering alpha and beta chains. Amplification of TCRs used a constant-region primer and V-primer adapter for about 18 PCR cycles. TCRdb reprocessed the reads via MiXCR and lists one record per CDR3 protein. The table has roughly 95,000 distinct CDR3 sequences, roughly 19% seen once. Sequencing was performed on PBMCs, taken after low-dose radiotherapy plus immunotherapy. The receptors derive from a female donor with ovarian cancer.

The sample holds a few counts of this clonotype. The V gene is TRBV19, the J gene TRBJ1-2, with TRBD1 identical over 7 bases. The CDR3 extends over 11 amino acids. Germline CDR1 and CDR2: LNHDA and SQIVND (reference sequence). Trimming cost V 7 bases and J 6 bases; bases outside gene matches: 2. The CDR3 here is CASKTGNGYTF. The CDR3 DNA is TGTGCCAGTAAGACAGGGAATGGCTACACCTTC. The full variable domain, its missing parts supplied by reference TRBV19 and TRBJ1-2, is DGGITQSPKYLFRKEGQNVTLSCEQNLNHDAMYWYRQDPGQGLRLIYYSQIVNDFQKGDIAEGYSVSREKKESFPLTVTSAQKNPTAFYLCASKTGNGYTFGSGTRLTVV.

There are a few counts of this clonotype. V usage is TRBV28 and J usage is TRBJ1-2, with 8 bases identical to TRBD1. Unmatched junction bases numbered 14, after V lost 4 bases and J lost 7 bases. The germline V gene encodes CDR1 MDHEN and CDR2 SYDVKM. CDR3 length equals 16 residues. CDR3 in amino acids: CASSYPFGTGGSGYTF. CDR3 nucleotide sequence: TGTGCCAGCAGTTACCCATTCGGGACAGGAGGGTCTGGCTACACCTTC.

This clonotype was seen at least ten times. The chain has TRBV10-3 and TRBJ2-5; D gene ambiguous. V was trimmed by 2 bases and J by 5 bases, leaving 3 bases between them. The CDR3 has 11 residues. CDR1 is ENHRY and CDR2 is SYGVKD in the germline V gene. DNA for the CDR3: TGTGCCATCAGTGAGCGGGAGACCCAGTACTTC. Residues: CAISERETQYF.

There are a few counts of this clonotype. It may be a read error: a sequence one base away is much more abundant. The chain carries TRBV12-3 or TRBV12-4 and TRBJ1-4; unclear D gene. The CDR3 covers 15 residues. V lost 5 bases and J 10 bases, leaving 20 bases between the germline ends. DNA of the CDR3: TGTGCCAGCAGTCCAGCGGGAGAGTCGGGAGGAAAACTGTTTTTT. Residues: CASSPAGESGGKLFF.

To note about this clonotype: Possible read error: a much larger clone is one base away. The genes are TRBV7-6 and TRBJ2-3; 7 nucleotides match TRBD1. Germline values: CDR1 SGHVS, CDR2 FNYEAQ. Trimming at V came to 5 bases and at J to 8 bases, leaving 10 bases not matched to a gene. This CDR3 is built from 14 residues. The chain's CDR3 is CASSPGQDRGTQYF. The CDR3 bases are TGTGCCAGCAGCCCCGGACAGGATCGAGGTACGCAGTATTTT.

CDR3 sequence reads: CASSPMGGGFLGGYTF. For the CDR3, the DNA is TGTGCCAGCAGCCCCATGGGAGGGGGCTTCCTCGGAGGCTACACCTTC. The V and J genes are TRBV7-9 and TRBJ1-2; 7 nucleotides agree with TRBD1. V was clipped by 5 bases and J by 8 bases; unmatched bases: 17. The V gene's germline CDR1 is SEHNR and CDR2 FQNEAQ (reference sequence). CDR3 length: 16 residues.

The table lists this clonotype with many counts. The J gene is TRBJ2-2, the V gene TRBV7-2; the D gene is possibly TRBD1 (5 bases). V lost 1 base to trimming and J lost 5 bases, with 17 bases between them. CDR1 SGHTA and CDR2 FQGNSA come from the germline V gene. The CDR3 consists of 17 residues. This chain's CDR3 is CASSLGVRQGLTGELFF. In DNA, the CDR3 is TGTGCCAGCAGCTTAGGGGTCCGGCAGGGATTAACCGGGGAGCTGTTTTTT.

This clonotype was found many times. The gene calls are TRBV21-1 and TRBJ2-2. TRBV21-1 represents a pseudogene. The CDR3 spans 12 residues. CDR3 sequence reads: CASSNGSRELFF. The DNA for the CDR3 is TGTGCCAGCAGCAATGGATCTCGGGAGCTGTTTTTT.

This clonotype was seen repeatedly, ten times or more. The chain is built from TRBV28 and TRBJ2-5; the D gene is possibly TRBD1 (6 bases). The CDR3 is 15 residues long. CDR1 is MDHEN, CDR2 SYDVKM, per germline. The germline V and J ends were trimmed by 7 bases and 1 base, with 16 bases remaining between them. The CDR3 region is CASNPYPRGQETQYF. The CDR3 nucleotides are TGTGCCAGCAATCCCTATCCCAGGGGCCAAGAGACCCAGTACTTC.

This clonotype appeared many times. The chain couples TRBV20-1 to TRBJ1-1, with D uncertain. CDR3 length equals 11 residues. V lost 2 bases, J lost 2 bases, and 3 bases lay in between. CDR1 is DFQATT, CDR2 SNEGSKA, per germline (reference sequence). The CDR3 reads CSARLNTEAFF. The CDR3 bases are TGCAGTGCTAGACTAAACACTGAAGCTTTCTTT.

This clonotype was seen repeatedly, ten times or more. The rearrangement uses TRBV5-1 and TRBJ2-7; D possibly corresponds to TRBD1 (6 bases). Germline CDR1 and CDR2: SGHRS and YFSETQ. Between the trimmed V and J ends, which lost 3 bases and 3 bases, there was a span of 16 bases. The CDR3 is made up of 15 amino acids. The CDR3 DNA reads TGCGCCAGCAGCTCCCATTCTGGGACAAACTACGAGCAGTACTTC. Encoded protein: CASSSHSGTNYEQYF.

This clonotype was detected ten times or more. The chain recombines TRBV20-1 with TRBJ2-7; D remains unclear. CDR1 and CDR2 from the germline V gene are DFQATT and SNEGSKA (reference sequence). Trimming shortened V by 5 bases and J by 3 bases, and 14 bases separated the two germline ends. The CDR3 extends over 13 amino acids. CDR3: CSAPVRAVYEQYF. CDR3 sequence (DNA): TGCAGTGCTCCCGTCCGGGCAGTCTACGAGCAGTACTTC.

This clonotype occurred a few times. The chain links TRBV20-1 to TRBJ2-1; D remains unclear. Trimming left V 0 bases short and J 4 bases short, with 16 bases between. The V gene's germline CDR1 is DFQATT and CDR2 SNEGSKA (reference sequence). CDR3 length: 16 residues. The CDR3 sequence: CSARDPQRPLYNEQFF. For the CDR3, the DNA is TGCAGTGCTAGAGATCCTCAACGACCTCTTTACAATGAGCAGTTCTTC.

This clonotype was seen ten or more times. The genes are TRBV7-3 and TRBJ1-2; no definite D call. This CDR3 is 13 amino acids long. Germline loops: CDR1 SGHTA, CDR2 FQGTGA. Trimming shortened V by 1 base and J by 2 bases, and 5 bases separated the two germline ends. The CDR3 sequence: CASSLIMNYGYTF. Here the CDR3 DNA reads TGTGCCAGCAGCTTAATAATGAACTATGGCTACACCTTC.

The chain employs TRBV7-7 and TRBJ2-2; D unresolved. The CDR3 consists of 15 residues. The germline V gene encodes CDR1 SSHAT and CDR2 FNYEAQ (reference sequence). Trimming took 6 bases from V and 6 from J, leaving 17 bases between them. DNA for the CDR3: TGTGCCAGCAGGGCCGACATGGGCGACCCCGGGGAGCTGTTTTTT. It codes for CASRADMGDPGELFF.

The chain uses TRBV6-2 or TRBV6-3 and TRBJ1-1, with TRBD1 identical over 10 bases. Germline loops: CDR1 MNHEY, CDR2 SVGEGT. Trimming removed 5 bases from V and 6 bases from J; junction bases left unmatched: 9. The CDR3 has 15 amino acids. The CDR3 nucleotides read TGTGCCAGCAGTCTCCGCCGACAGGGGGCCGCTGAAGCTTTCTTT. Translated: CASSLRRQGAAEAFF.

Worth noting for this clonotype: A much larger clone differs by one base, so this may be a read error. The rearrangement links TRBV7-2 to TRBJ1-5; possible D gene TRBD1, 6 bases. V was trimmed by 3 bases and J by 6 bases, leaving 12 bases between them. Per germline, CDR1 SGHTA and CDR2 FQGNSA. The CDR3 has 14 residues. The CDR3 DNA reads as TGTGCCAGCAGCTTTAGGGGGGGGAGTCAGCCCCAGCATTTT. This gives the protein CASSFRGGSQPQHF.

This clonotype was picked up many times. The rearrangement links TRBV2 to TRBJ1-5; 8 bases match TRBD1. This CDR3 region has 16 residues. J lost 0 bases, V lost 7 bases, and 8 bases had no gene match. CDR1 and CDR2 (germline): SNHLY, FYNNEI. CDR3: CASTTMTGVSNQPQHF. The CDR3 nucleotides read TGTGCCAGCACCACAATGACAGGGGTTAGCAATCAGCCCCAGCATTTT.

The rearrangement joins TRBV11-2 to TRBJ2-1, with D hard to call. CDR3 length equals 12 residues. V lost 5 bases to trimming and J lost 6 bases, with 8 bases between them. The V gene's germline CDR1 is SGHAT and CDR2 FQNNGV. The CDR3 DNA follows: TGTGCCAGCAGCAAGAGCCGCAATGAGCAGTTCTTC. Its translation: CASSKSRNEQFF. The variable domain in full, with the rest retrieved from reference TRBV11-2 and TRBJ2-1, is EAGVAQSPRYKIIEKRQSVAFWCNPISGHATLYWYQQILGQGPKLLIQFQNNGVVDDSQLPKDRFSAERLKGVDSTLKIQPAKLEDSAVYLCASSKSRNEQFFGPGTRLTVL.

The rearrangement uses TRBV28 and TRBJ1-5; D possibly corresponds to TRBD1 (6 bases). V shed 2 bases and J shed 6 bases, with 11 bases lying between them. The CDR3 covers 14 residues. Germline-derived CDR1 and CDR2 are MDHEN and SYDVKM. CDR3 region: CASSLTGGSQPQHF. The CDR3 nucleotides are TGTGCCAGCAGTTTAACGGGGGGCAGTCAGCCCCAGCATTTT. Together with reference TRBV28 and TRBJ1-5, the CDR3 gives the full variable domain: DVKVTQSSRYLVKRTGEKVFLECVQDMDHENMFWYRQDPGLGLRLIYFSYDVKMKEKGDIPEGYSVSREKKERFSLILESASTNQTSMYLCASSLTGGSQPQHFGDGTRLSIL.

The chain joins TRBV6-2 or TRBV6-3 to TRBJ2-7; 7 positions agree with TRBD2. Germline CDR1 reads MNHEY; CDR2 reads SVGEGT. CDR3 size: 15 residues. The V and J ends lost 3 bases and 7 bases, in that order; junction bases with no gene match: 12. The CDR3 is CASSYWGEGQSEQYF. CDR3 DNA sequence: TGTGCCAGCAGTTATTGGGGGGAGGGCCAGTCTGAGCAGTACTTC.

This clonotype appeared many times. The CDR3 region is CASSDATGARNTIYF. The DNA for the CDR3 is TGTGCCAGCAGTGACGCAACAGGGGCGAGAAACACCATATATTTT. This chain connects TRBV6-6 to TRBJ1-3; 7 bases are a match to TRBD1. V shed 5 bases, J shed 5 bases, and the junction held 9 bases outside the gene matches. CDR3 size: 15 residues. Per the germline V gene, CDR1 is MNHNY and CDR2 is SVGAGI (reference sequence).

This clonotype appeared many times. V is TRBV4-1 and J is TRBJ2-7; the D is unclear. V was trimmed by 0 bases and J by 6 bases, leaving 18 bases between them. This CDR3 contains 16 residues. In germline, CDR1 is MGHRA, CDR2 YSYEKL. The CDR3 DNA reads TGCGCCAGCAGCCAAGAGAGGCTCTTCCCCCTACTCGAGCAGTACTTC. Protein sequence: CASSQERLFPLLEQYF.

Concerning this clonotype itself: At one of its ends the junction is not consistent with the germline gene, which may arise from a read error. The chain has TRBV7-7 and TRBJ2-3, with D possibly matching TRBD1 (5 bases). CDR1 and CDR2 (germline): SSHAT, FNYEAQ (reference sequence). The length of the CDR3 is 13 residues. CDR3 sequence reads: CASSLVDRDTQYF. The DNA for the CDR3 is TGTGCTAGCAGCTTAGTAGACAGAGATACGCAGTATTTT.

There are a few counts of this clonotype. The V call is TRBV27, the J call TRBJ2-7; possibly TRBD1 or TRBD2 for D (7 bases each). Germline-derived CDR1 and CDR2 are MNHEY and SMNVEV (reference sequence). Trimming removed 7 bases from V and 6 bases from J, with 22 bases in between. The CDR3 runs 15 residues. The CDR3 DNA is TGTGCCAGCACCCAGGGGGGGAGGGCCTCGAGCGAGCAGTACTTC. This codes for CASTQGGRASSEQYF.